This TCR beta chain was obtained from a study of cytomegalovirus exposure and HLA in healthy donors. Looking at the study overall: A preliminary data release comprised roughly 85 million unique TCRs obtained from HLA-typed donors.

Points from the study as a whole: In vitro checks showed that three CMV-associated chains really do target CMV antigens.

A multiplex PCR was run with 60 Vbeta primers and 13 Jbeta primers. The data were produced by immunoSEQ multiplex PCR, yet TCRdb's version contains in-frame clones alone and is incomplete. This table holds some 110,000 clones, more than 75% found once. V lost 2 bases and J lost 7, with 12 bases in between. The germline gives CDR1 SGHRS, CDR2 YFSETQ. This CDR3 has 13 residues. About this clone: Its antigen is unidentified.

Sequencing used PBMCs. The sequence derives from a woman aged 55-69 years in good health and CMV-seropositive. The chain carries TRBV5-1 and TRBJ1-2; D perhaps matches TRBD1 (6 bases). DNA of the CDR3: TGCGCCAGCAGCTTTACAGGGTCCTTTGGCTACACCTTC. Translation: CASSFTGSFGYTF.